Listed below are T cell receptor beta chains from one sample, sequenced in a study of blood T cell repertoires in COVID-19. TCRdb's table, derived via immunoSEQ multiplex PCR, lists solely in-frame clones and lacks some. The sample includes about 320,000 clones, 65% to 85% of them seen just once. The specimen was peripheral blood. The receptors here all came from a woman in her 50s with acute or convalescent COVID-19. Both conserved end residues are part of each CDR3. D genes are given only for firm matches. Where a row states a size, it is once, few, many or the class of an expanded clone; other rows omit it.

size | D | J | length | V | CDR3 | DNA
few | - | TRBJ2-1 | 15 | TRBV18 | CASSPGIQGGNEQFF | TGTGCCAGCTCACCAGGGATCCAGGGAGGCAATGAGCAGTTCTTC
once | - | TRBJ2-3 | 14 | TRBV3-1/TRBV3-2 | CASSQVGGGDTQYF | TGTGCCAGCAGCCAAGTCGGCGGTGGTGATACGCAGTATTTT
- | TRBD1 | TRBJ2-1 | 15 | TRBV11-3 | CASSLGQGAYNEQFF | TGTGCCAGCAGCCTCGGGCAGGGGGCATACAATGAGCAGTTCTTC
- | - | TRBJ1-2 | 13 | TRBV30 | CAWSVLLRRGYTF | TGTGCCTGGAGTGTACTCCTCAGGCGCGGCTACACCTTC
- | - | TRBJ2-5 | 13 | TRBV5-4 | CASSLSSQETQYF | TGTGCCAGCAGCTTGAGTAGCCAAGAGACCCAGTACTTC
few | - | TRBJ2-7 | 12 | TRBV5-4 | CASSISSYEQYF | TGTGCCAGCAGCATCAGCTCCTACGAGCAGTACTTC
few | TRBD1 | TRBJ1-2 | 14 | TRBV5-6 | CASSSGGLNYGYTF | TGTGCCAGCAGTTCAGGGGGCCTTAACTATGGCTACACCTTC
- | TRBD2 | TRBJ2-3 | 19 | TRBV18 | CASSPATSGSASSTDTQYF | TGTGCCAGCTCACCCGCGACTAGCGGGAGTGCATCTAGCACAGATACGCAGTATTTT
- | - | TRBJ2-7 | 13 | TRBV9 | CASSVREGYEQYF | TGTGCCAGCAGCGTACGTGAGGGCTACGAGCAGTACTTC
- | TRBD2 | TRBJ2-5 | 14 | TRBV7-3 | CASSLGVAGETQYF | TGTGCCAGCAGCTTAGGGGTAGCGGGAGAGACCCAGTACTTC
- | - | TRBJ2-5 | 15 | TRBV19 | CASSVRQLFQETQYF | TGTGCCAGTAGTGTCAGACAGCTATTCCAAGAGACCCAGTACTTC
- | - | TRBJ2-1 | 12 | TRBV3-1/TRBV3-2 | CASSQLDREQFF | TGTGCCAGCAGCCAACTCGACAGGGAGCAGTTCTTC
once | TRBD1 | TRBJ1-1 | 15 | TRBV7-2 | CASSRGGQGHTEAFF | TGTGCCAGCAGCAGAGGCGGACAGGGCCACACTGAAGCTTTCTTT
- | TRBD2 | TRBJ2-1 | 16 | TRBV4-3 | CASSQDRTSGPNEQFF | TGCGCCAGCAGCCAAGATAGGACTAGCGGACCTAATGAGCAGTTCTTC
- | TRBD1 | TRBJ1-5 | 14 | TRBV30 | CALAGGSSNQPQHF | TGTGCCCTGGCAGGGGGATCGAGCAATCAGCCCCAGCATTTT
- | - | TRBJ1-3 | 14 | TRBV6-5 | CASSSREDGNTIYF | TGTGCCAGCAGTTCTAGGGAGGACGGAAACACCATATATTTT
once | - | TRBJ1-6 | 15 | TRBV2 | CASSTNRANNSPLHF | TGTGCCAGCAGCACTAACAGGGCCAATAATTCACCCCTCCACTTT
once | - | TRBJ1-2 | 12 | TRBV28 | CASSDSGLGYTF | TGTGCCAGCTCCGACAGTGGGCTTGGCTACACCTTC
- | TRBD1 | TRBJ1-4 | 15 | TRBV7-2 | CASSAQGGANEKLFF | TGTGCCAGCAGCGCACAGGGGGGAGCTAATGAAAAACTGTTTTTT
- | - | TRBJ2-3 | 16 | TRBV3-1/TRBV3-2 | CASSLSVGSGADTQYF | TGTGCCAGCAGCTTGTCAGTTGGGTCGGGAGCAGATACGCAGTATTTT
- | - | TRBJ1-4 | 10 | TRBV19 | CASGNEKLFF | TGTGCCAGTGGCAATGAAAAACTGTTTTTT
- | - | TRBJ1-1 | 13 | TRBV2 | CASSLQVDTEAFF | TGTGCCAGCAGTCTACAGGTAGACACTGAAGCTTTCTTT
- | TRBD1 | TRBJ2-5 | 14 | TRBV2 | CASSGQGIIETQYF | TGTGCCAGCAGTGGACAGGGGATAATCGAGACCCAGTACTTC
- | - | TRBJ1-2 | 14 | TRBV29-1 | CSVDGQTDGYGYTF | TGCAGCGTCGATGGACAGACAGACGGCTATGGCTACACCTTC
- | - | TRBJ1-1 | 11 | TRBV14 | CASSQAEEAFF | TGTGCCAGCAGCCAGGCAGAGGAGGCTTTCTTT
- | - | TRBJ1-2 | 14 | TRBV19 | CASSIAPGNYGYTF | TGTGCCAGTAGTATAGCTCCGGGGAACTATGGCTACACCTTC
- | TRBD1 | TRBJ1-4 | 14 | TRBV29-1 | CSVEGPGTEEKLFF | TGCAGCGTTGAAGGTCCCGGGACAGAGGAAAAACTGTTTTTT
- | - | TRBJ1-1 | 18 | TRBV7-9 | CASSFGTPGRGLDTEAFF | TGTGCCAGCAGCTTCGGGACACCCGGACGAGGGTTGGACACTGAAGCTTTCTTT
- | TRBD2 | TRBJ2-1 | 14 | TRBV2 | CASSGSTSGDEQFF | TGTGCCAGCAGTGGTAGTACTAGCGGAGATGAGCAGTTCTTC
- | - | TRBJ1-3 | 15 | TRBV5-4 | CASSPGDTSGNTIYF | TGTGCCAGCAGCCCCGGGGACACCTCTGGAAACACCATATATTTT
- | - | TRBJ2-7 | 12 | TRBV29-1 | CSVEDLGEEQYF | TGCAGCGTTGAAGATCTAGGGGAAGAGCAGTACTTC
few | TRBD1 | TRBJ1-6 | 14 | TRBV27 | CASMPGTGGSPLHF | TGTGCCAGCATGCCCGGGACAGGGGGTTCACCCCTCCACTTT
once | - | TRBJ1-3 | 15 | TRBV7-9 | CASSSRQDSGNTIYF | TGTGCCAGCAGCTCACGACAGGACTCTGGAAACACCATATATTTT
- | - | TRBJ2-5 | 15 | TRBV5-4 | CASSLSLGGQETQYF | TGTGCCAGCAGCTTGTCTTTAGGCGGCCAAGAGACCCAGTACTTC
- | TRBD2 | TRBJ2-1 | 13 | TRBV12-3/TRBV12-4 | CASTRDGRNEQFF | TGTGCCAGCACTCGGGACGGGAGGAATGAGCAGTTCTTC
- | - | TRBJ1-1 | 12 | TRBV6-5 | CASRGGTLEAFF | TGTGCCAGCAGGGGGGGGACGTTAGAAGCTTTCTTT
- | TRBD1 | TRBJ1-6 | 14 | TRBV2 | CASSDRGDGSPLHF | TGTGCCAGCAGTGACAGGGGGGACGGTTCACCCCTCCACTTT
- | TRBD2 | TRBJ2-3 | 14 | TRBV19 | CASKRGDHTDTQYF | TGTGCCAGTAAGCGGGGCGATCACACAGATACGCAGTATTTT
- | TRBD2 | TRBJ2-5 | 17 | TRBV30 | CAWNGLAGERSRETQYF | TGTGCCTGGAACGGACTAGCGGGGGAAAGGAGTCGAGAGACCCAGTACTTC
- | - | TRBJ1-5 | 13 | TRBV19 | CASSRSGNQPQHF | TGTGCCAGCTCGCGGTCCGGCAATCAGCCCCAGCATTTT
- | - | TRBJ1-4 | 18 | TRBV5-1 | CASSLGARGRATNEKLFF | TGCGCCAGCAGCTTGGGGGCCAGGGGAAGAGCAACTAATGAAAAACTGTTTTTT
- | - | TRBJ2-2 | 13 | TRBV12-5 | CASGFSGTGELFF | TGTGCTAGTGGTTTTTCAGGAACCGGGGAGCTGTTTTTT
- | TRBD1 | TRBJ2-5 | 15 | TRBV7-2 | CASSFKDRGGETQYF | TGTGCCAGCAGCTTTAAGGACAGGGGGGGAGAGACCCAGTACTTC
- | - | TRBJ1-4 | 14 | TRBV9 | CASSRDPGAEELFF | TGTGCCAGCAGCCGAGACCCGGGAGCCGAGGAACTGTTTTTT
few | TRBD2 | TRBJ2-3 | 15 | TRBV5-4 | CASSYGLAGGDTQYF | TGTGCCAGCAGTTACGGACTAGCGGGAGGAGATACGCAGTATTTT
- | - | TRBJ1-1 | 12 | TRBV29-1 | CSGGWPNTEAFF | TGCAGCGGCGGGTGGCCGAACACTGAAGCTTTCTTT
- | - | TRBJ1-1 | 14 | TRBV27 | CASSLFREGTEAFF | TGTGCCAGCAGTTTATTTAGGGAGGGCACTGAAGCTTTCTTT
- | - | TRBJ2-3 | 16 | TRBV9 | CASSVVVKEVEDTQYF | TGTGCCAGCAGCGTAGTTGTTAAGGAGGTTGAAGATACGCAGTATTTT
- | TRBD1 | TRBJ2-2 | 14 | TRBV10-1 | CASRWDRVAGELFF | TGCGCCAGCAGATGGGACAGGGTAGCCGGGGAGCTGTTTTTT
- | TRBD2 | TRBJ2-1 | 16 | TRBV27 | CASSTTSGRANNEQFF | TGTGCCAGCAGTACCACTAGCGGGAGGGCCAACAATGAGCAGTTCTTC
- | TRBD2 | TRBJ2-3 | 15 | TRBV5-1 | CASSPLEAGGDTQYF | TGCGCCAGCAGCCCCCTTGAGGCGGGGGGAGATACGCAGTATTTT
- | - | TRBJ2-1 | 13 | TRBV3-1/TRBV3-2 | CASSLSTGDEQFF | TGTGCCAGCAGCTTATCGACGGGGGATGAGCAGTTCTTC
- | - | TRBJ2-3 | 15 | TRBV18 | CASSPDSLRTDTQYF | TGTGCCAGCTCACCAGACAGTCTCAGAACAGATACGCAGTATTTT
- | TRBD1 | TRBJ1-1 | 15 | TRBV5-8 | CASSPEQGVPTEAFF | TGTGCCAGCAGCCCGGAACAGGGGGTCCCCACTGAAGCTTTCTTT
- | TRBD1 | TRBJ2-5 | 14 | TRBV24-1 | CATSADRASRTQYF | TGTGCCACCAGTGCGGACAGGGCGTCTAGAACCCAGTACTTC
- | - | TRBJ2-3 | 14 | TRBV9 | CASNSAASTDTQYF | TGTGCCAGCAACTCCGCGGCCAGCACAGATACGCAGTATTTT
- | - | TRBJ1-2 | 13 | TRBV2 | CASRRQQGYGYTF | TGTGCCAGCAGGAGACAACAGGGTTATGGCTACACCTTC